Listed here are 18 T cell receptor beta chains from one sample, sequenced in a study of prognosis after radiotherapy for stage I lung cancer. It was by two-round multiplex PCR that TCR beta CDR3 was amplified from genomic DNA. Primers targeting each individual TRBV and TRBJ gene were applied in first-round PCR. From the multiplex PCR reads, TCRdb called clonotypes with MiXCR, one entry per CDR3 protein. This sample has 25,000 to 30,000 distinct CDR3 sequences; approximately 44% occur once, and the top ten carry 25% to 35%. The sample consisted of PBMCs, taken before or after stereotactic body radiation therapy (not recorded which). These receptors originate from a donor over 45 with non-small cell lung cancer.

The V call is TRBV20-1, the J call TRBJ1-3, with 7 positions matching TRBD1. Germline CDR1 is DFQATT and CDR2 is SNEGSKA (reference sequence). This CDR3 region has 15 residues. V shed 1 base and J 4 bases; nucleotides not matched to a gene: 7. In nucleotides, the CDR3 is TGCAGTGCTAGAGTGAGCAGGGGGATCGGAAACACCATATATTTT. Protein sequence: CSARVSRGIGNTIYF.

This clonotype was observed many times. The chain employs TRBV15 and TRBJ2-5; D call uncertain. The ends were cut back, 3 bases at V and 5 bases at J, with 7 bases in the middle. The CDR3 sequence is 12 residues long. In germline, CDR1 is LNHNV, CDR2 YYDKDF (reference sequence). The CDR3 region has the DNA TGTGCCACCAGCAGTGGTTGGGAGACCCAGTACTTC. The encoded protein is CATSSGWETQYF. Full variable domain (outside the CDR3, taken from reference TRBV15 and TRBJ2-5): DAMVIQNPRYQVTQFGKPVTLSCSQTLNHNVMYWYQQKSSQAPKLLFHYYDKDFNNEADTPDNFQSRRPNTSFCFLDIRSPGLGDTAMYLCATSSGWETQYFGPGTRLLVL.

There are many counts of this clonotype. This chain connects TRBV7-2 to TRBJ2-2; 8 bases agree with TRBD2. Germline V lookup: CDR1 SGHTA, CDR2 FQGNSA. The V and J ends lost 4 bases and 3 bases, in that order; junction bases with no gene match: 13. This CDR3 spans 18 amino acids. The CDR3 spells CASSSLQTSGSHTGELFF. As DNA, the CDR3 is TGTGCCAGCAGCTCCCTACAGACCAGCGGGAGTCACACCGGGGAGCTGTTTTTT.

This clonotype has a count of ten or more. The CDR3 DNA is TGTGCCAGCAGCTCCGGGACAGGGGACACCGGGGAGCTGTTTTTT. The encoded protein is CASSSGTGDTGELFF. The genes are TRBV7-6 and TRBJ2-2; 10 nucleotides agree with TRBD1. Per the germline V gene, CDR1 is SGHVS and CDR2 is FNYEAQ. J lost 3 bases, V lost 4 bases, and 2 bases had no gene match. The CDR3 has 15 amino acids.

With regard to this clonotype: One end of the junction varies from germline; a read error may be responsible. CDR3 coding DNA: TGTGCAAGCAGCTCCACTGGGGGAGCCTACGAGCAGTACTTC. This gives the protein CASSSTGGAYEQYF. The rearrangement joins TRBV7-9 to TRBJ2-7; D is perhaps TRBD1 or TRBD2 (5 bases each). The CDR3 contains 14 residues. CDR1 is SEHNR, CDR2 FQNEAQ, per germline (reference sequence).

This clonotype appeared many times. The V call is TRBV18, the J call TRBJ2-5, with 14 bases lining up with TRBD2. CDR1 is KGHSH and CDR2 is LQKENI in the germline V gene. This CDR3 contains 16 residues. J was trimmed by 4 bases and V by 6 bases; bases with no gene match: 7. The CDR3 nucleotides read TGTGCCAGCTCGCAAGGGACTAGCGGGAGTTCAGAGACCCAGTACTTC. This encodes CASSQGTSGSSETQYF. Using reference TRBV18 and TRBJ2-5 for the parts outside the CDR3, the full variable domain is NAGVMQNPRHLVRRRGQEARLRCSPMKGHSHVYWYRQLPEEGLKFMVYLQKENIIDESGMPKERFSAEFPKEGPSILRIQQVVRGDSAAYFCASSQGTSGSSETQYFGPGTRLLVL.

The CDR3 DNA is TGTGCCAGCAGCGGATACACGTATACGCAGTATTTT. Protein product: CASSGYTYTQYF. The V gene is TRBV9, the J gene TRBJ2-3; no definite D call. V was cut by 3 bases and J by 7 bases, with 9 bases left in between. The CDR3 covers 12 residues. Germline-derived CDR1 and CDR2 are SGDLS and YYNGEE.

About this clonotype: A much larger clone lies one base from this, so it may be a read error. This chain connects TRBV6-1 to TRBJ2-2; 8 bases match TRBD2. CDR1 is MNHNS, CDR2 SASEGT, per germline. The CDR3 extends over 15 amino acids. V lost 6 bases to trimming and J lost 5 bases; unmatched junction nucleotides: 8. CDR3 protein: CASSLSGMGTGELFF. CDR3 in DNA: TGTGCCAGCAGCCTTAGCGGGATGGGGACCGGGGAGCTGTTTTTT.

This clonotype was recorded only once. The V gene is TRBV11-2, the J gene TRBJ1-1, with no clear D. V was cut by 3 bases and J by 5 bases, with 13 bases left in between. Germline values: CDR1 SGHAT, CDR2 FQNNGV. The CDR3 consists of 14 residues. The CDR3 spells CASSLDPVGTEAFF. CDR3 sequence (DNA): TGTGCCAGCAGCTTGGACCCTGTTGGGACTGAAGCTTTCTTT.

This chain joins TRBV12-3 or TRBV12-4 and TRBJ2-7; 11 bases are a match to TRBD1. The CDR3 runs 14 residues. The ends lost 5 bases at V and 5 bases at J; junction bases unmatched: 5. The CDR3 coding sequence is TGTGCCAGCAGTCTCGCGGGACAGGGGGACGAGCAGTACTTC. Its protein product is CASSLAGQGDEQYF.

This clonotype was picked up many times. For the CDR3, the DNA is TGTGCCAGCAGCCACGGACAGGTCACTGAAGCTTTCTTT. Protein product: CASSHGQVTEAFF. The chain joins TRBV6-2 or TRBV6-3 to TRBJ1-1, with TRBD1 matching over 7 bases. Per germline, CDR1 MNHEY and CDR2 SVGEGT. V lost 6 bases to trimming and J lost 4 bases; unmatched junction nucleotides: 5. The CDR3 length is 13 residues.

This clonotype was seen ten or more times. The chain uses TRBV19 and TRBJ2-7; weak D call: TRBD2 (5 bases). The CDR3 length is 16 residues. The V gene lost 3 bases and the J gene lost 4 bases, with 19 bases spanning the gap. The germline CDR1 and CDR2 sequences are LNHDA and SQIVND (reference sequence). The CDR3 region has the DNA TGTGCCAGTAGTATGGCGCACGATTGGGCGGGTTACGAGCAGTACTTC. This sequence encodes CASSMAHDWAGYEQYF.

This clonotype is medium-sized (0.01 to 0.1%). The chain couples TRBV28 to TRBJ1-5; TRBD1 might be the D (5 bases). Looked up from germline, CDR1 is MDHEN and CDR2 is SYDVKM. The CDR3 consists of 13 residues. Trimming removed 11 bases from V and 0 bases from J, with 11 bases in between. In nucleotides, the CDR3 is TGTGCCGGGGGGATGTATAGCAATCAGCCCCAGCATTTT. Translated: CAGGMYSNQPQHF.

In the case of this clonotype: A much larger clonotype is one base distant, so this may be a read error. The chain recombines TRBV9 with TRBJ2-5; no definite D call. There are 12 residues in the CDR3. Germline CDR1 reads SGDLS; CDR2 reads YYNGEE. CDR3 DNA: TGTGCCAACAGCGATAGGTGGGAGACCCAGTACTTC. Translated: CANSDRWETQYF.

This clonotype was observed many times. This chain uses TRBV2 with TRBJ2-5, with 11 bases lining up with TRBD2. Germline CDR1 SNHLY, CDR2 FYNNEI. The CDR3 spans 16 residues. With 4 bases clipped from V and 4 bases from J, the junction kept 8 bases outside the gene matches. In DNA, the CDR3 is TGTGCCAGCAGTGTAGGGGGAGGGACTAGCGGAGAGACCCAGTACTTC. This sequence encodes CASSVGGGTSGETQYF.

This clonotype was detected once. One end of the junction varies from germline; a read error may be responsible. V usage is TRBV15 and J usage is TRBJ2-3; 8 bases agree with TRBD1. CDR3 length: 14 residues. Germline loops: CDR1 LNHNV, CDR2 YYDKDF (reference sequence). CDR3 sequence (DNA): TGTTCCACCAGCAAAGGTCAGGGGGCGTATACGCAGTATTTT. Amino acid sequence: CSTSKGQGAYTQYF.

To note about this clonotype: At one boundary the junction diverges from the germline segment, which might be a read error. This chain links TRBV12-3 or TRBV12-4 with TRBJ1-2; no firm D call. This CDR3 contains 12 residues. The CDR3 sequence is CASSFPGYVYTF. DNA of the CDR3: TGTGCCAGCAGTTTCCCGGGCTATGTCTACACCTTC.

The genes are TRBV6-9 and TRBJ2-7; D not resolved. V was pared by 3 bases and J by 0 bases, with 9 bases between. This CDR3 contains 14 residues. Germline lookup yields CDR1 MNHGY and CDR2 SVAAGI. CDR3 DNA: TGTGCCAGCAGTTACGGGCGAAGCTCCTACGAGCAGTACTTC. Its translation: CASSYGRSSYEQYF.